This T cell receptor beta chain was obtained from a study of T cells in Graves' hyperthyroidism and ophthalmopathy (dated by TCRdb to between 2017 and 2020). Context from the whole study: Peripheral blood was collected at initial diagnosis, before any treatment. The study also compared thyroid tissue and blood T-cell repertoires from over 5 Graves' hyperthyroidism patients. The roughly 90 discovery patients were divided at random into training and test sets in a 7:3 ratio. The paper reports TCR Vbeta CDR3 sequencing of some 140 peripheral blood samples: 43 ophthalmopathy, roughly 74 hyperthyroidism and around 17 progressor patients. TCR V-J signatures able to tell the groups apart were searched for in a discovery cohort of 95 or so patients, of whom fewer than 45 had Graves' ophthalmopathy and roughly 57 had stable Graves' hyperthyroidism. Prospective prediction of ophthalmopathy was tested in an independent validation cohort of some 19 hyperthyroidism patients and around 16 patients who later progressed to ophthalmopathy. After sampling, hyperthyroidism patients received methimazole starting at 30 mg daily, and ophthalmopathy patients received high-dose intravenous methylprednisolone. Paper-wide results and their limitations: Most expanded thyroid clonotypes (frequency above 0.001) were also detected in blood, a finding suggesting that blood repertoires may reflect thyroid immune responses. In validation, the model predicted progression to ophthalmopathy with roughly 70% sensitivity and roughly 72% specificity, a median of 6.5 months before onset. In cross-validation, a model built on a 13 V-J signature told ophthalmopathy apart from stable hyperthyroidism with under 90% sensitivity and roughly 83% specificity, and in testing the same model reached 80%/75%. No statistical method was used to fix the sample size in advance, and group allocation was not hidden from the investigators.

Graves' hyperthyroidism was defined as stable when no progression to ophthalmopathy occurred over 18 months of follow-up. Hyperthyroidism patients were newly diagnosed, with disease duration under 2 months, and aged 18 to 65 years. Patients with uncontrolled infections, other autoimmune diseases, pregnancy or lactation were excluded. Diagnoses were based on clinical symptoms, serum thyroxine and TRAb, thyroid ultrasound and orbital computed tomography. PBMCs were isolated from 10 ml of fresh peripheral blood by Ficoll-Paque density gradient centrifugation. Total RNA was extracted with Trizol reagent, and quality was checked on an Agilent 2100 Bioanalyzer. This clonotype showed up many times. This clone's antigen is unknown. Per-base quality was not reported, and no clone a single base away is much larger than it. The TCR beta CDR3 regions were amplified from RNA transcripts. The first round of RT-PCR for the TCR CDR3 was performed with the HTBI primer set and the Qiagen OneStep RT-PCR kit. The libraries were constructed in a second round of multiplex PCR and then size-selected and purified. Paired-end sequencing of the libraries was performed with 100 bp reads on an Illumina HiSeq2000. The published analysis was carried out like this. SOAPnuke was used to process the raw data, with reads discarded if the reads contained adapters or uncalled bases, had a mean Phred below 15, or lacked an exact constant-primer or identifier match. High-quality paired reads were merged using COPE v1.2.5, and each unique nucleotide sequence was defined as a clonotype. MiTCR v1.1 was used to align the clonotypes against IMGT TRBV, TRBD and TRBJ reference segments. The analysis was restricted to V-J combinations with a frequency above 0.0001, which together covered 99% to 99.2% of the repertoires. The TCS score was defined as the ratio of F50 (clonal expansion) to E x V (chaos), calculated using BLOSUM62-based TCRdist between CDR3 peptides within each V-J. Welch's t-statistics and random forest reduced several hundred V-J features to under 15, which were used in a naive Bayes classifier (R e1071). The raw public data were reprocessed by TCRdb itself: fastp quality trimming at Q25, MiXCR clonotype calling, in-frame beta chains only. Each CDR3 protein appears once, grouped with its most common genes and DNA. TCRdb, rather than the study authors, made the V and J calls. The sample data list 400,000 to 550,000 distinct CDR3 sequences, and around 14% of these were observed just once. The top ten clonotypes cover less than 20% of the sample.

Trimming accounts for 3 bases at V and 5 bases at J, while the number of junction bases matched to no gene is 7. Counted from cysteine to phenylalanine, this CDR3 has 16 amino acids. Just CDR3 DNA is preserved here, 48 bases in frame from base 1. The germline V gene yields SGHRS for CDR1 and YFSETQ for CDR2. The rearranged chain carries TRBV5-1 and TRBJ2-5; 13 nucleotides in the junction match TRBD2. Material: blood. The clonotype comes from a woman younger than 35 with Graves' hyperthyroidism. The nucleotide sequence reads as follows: TGCGCCAGCAGCTCCGTACTAGCGGGAGGGGGTGAGACCCAGTACTTC. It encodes CASSSVLAGGGETQYF.